Below are 27 T cell receptor beta chains sequenced from a single sample in a study of blood T cell repertoires in COVID-19. The method was immunoSEQ multiplex PCR; TCRdb's version includes in-frame clones alone and lacks a portion of them. The profile shows about 93,000 clones, approximately 88% of them singletons. The sample was peripheral blood. Receptor source: a man aged 55 to 70 with COVID-19, enrolled during active disease.

The genes are TRBV30 and TRBJ2-5; 8 positions agree with TRBD1. The germline CDR1 and CDR2 sequences are GTSNPN and SVGIG (reference sequence). The CDR3 extends over 15 amino acids. V was pared by 1 base and J by 7 bases, with 11 bases of the junction left unmatched. The CDR3 bases are TGTGCCTGGAGTGCCCCGGACAGGGATGCCAGGACCCAGTACTTC. It specifies CAWSAPDRDARTQYF. The entire variable domain, with the rest obtained from reference TRBV30 and TRBJ2-5, is as follows: SQTIHQWPATLVQPVGSPLSLECTVEGTSNPNLYWYRQAAGRGLQLLFYSVGIGQISSEVPQNLSASRPQDRQFILSSKKLLLSDSGFYLCAWSAPDRDARTQYFGPGTRLLVL.

The V and J genes are TRBV6-6 and TRBJ2-7; TRBD2 aligns across 16 bases. J lost 2 bases, V lost 4 bases, and 2 bases had no gene match. Germline V CDR1 and CDR2: MNHNY, SVGAGI (reference sequence). The CDR3 is 16 amino acids. The CDR3 DNA reads as TGTGCCAGCAGTTTGGGACTAGCGGGAGGGCCCTACGAGCAGTACTTC. It encodes CASSLGLAGGPYEQYF.

This clone was found a few times. The chain carries TRBV6-5 and TRBJ1-1, with D tentatively TRBD1 (6 bases). The CDR3 totals 16 residues. CDR1 MNHEY and CDR2 SVGAGI come from the germline V gene. The V end lost 0 bases, the J end lost 0 bases, and 11 bases lay between the germline ends. The CDR3, as DNA: TGTGCCAGCAGTTACTCGGTGGACAGCCTGAACACTGAAGCTTTCTTT. Translating it yields CASSYSVDSLNTEAFF.

A few counts support this clone. The chain has TRBV5-1 and TRBJ2-4; a possible D gene is TRBD2 (6 bases). The CDR3 extends over 14 amino acids. Trimming left V 0 bases short and J 8 bases short, with 12 bases between. Germline V gene data show CDR1 as SGHRS and CDR2 as YFSETQ. The CDR3 DNA reads as TGCGCCAGCAGCTTGGGGGCGGGAATTGACATTCAGTACTTC. As protein: CASSLGAGIDIQYF.

The chain carries TRBV29-1 and TRBJ2-7, with D possibly being TRBD2 (5 bases). With 4 bases removed from V and 0 bases from J, the gap between germline ends came to 10 bases. Per germline, CDR1 SQVTM and CDR2 ANQGSEA. This CDR3 has 13 amino acids. In nucleotides, the CDR3 is TGCAGCGTTGGTGGGAGCCCCTCCTACGAGCAGTACTTC. This codes for CSVGGSPSYEQYF.

This clone was picked up a small number of times. The J gene is TRBJ1-4, the V gene TRBV5-1; a weak D match, TRBD1 (6 bases). V was clipped by 4 bases and J by 8 bases, with 18 bases between them. This CDR3 spans 15 amino acids. Per the germline V gene, CDR1 is SGHRS and CDR2 is YFSETQ. CDR3 sequence: CASSPLTGVLEKLFF. The CDR3 bases are TGCGCCAGCAGCCCCCTGACAGGTGTGCTGGAAAAACTGTTTTTT.

As DNA, the CDR3 is TGTGCCATCAGGAGAGACACAGGTTACAATGAGCAGTTCTTC. Amino acid sequence: CAIRRDTGYNEQFF. The chain links TRBV10-3 to TRBJ2-1; D is possibly TRBD1 (5 bases). This CDR3 is 14 amino acids long. Trimming stripped 6 bases from V and 4 bases from J, with 13 bases between. The germline CDR1 and CDR2 sequences are ENHRY and SYGVKD.

The chain is built from TRBV4-3 and TRBJ2-5; D may be TRBD1 (6 bases). Germline V gene lookup returns CDR1 LGHNA and CDR2 YSLEER. V lost 3 bases, J lost 7 bases, and 12 bases lay in between. The CDR3 spans 13 residues. The CDR3 coding sequence is TGCGCCAGCAGCCACTCCAGGGGCGGGACCCAGTACTTC. This codes for CASSHSRGGTQYF.

The chain has TRBV10-3 and TRBJ2-1, with no clear D. The length of the CDR3 is 14 residues. Germline CDR1 reads ENHRY; CDR2 reads SYGVKD. The V gene lost 10 bases and the J gene lost 3 bases, with 16 bases spanning the gap. Here the CDR3 DNA reads TGTGCCACCCGGTATTCGGTTCTCTACAATGAGCAGTTCTTC. Its translation is CATRYSVLYNEQFF.

This chain links TRBV5-4 with TRBJ2-3; tentatively, D is TRBD2 (5 bases). Germline assignment: CDR1 SGHNT and CDR2 YYREEE (reference sequence). The CDR3 spans 14 residues. V dropped 4 bases and J dropped 6 bases, with 15 bases sitting between them. Here the CDR3 reads CASSPIGRGDTQYF. The CDR3, as DNA: TGTGCCAGCAGCCCTATAGGAAGAGGGGATACGCAGTATTTT.

CDR3 sequence: CASSQDWGEYYGYTF. In DNA form, the CDR3 reads TGCGCCAGCAGCCAAGATTGGGGGGAGTACTATGGCTACACCTTC. The chain couples TRBV4-3 to TRBJ1-2; weak D call: TRBD1 (5 bases). V was pared by 0 bases and J by 3 bases, with 11 bases between. Germline CDR1 LGHNA, CDR2 YSLEER. There are 15 residues in the CDR3.

J is TRBJ2-7 and V is TRBV29-1, with D possibly TRBD1 on 6 matching bases. The CDR3 has 13 residues. The germline gives CDR1 SQVTM, CDR2 ANQGSEA. The germline V and J ends were trimmed by 4 bases and 2 bases, with 12 bases remaining between them. In nucleotides, the CDR3 is TGCAGCGTTGTAGTACAGGGTACCTACGAGCAGTACTTC. Residues: CSVVVQGTYEQYF.

The genes are TRBV6-1 and TRBJ2-5; tentative D call: TRBD1 (5 bases). Trimming took off 3 bases at V and 4 bases at J, with 15 bases between the two ends. The germline gives CDR1 MNHNS, CDR2 SASEGT. This CDR3 is built from 15 residues. CDR3 DNA sequence: TGTGCCAGCAGTGAGGGAAAGACAGAGGCAGAGACCCAGTACTTC. Amino acids: CASSEGKTEAETQYF.

This clone was seen only once. The rearrangement uses TRBV7-8 and TRBJ1-1, with TRBD1 identical over 8 bases. The V gene's germline CDR1 is SGHVS and CDR2 FQNEAQ. Trimming removed 5 bases from V and 1 base from J; junction bases left unmatched: 15. This CDR3 region has 18 residues. DNA of the CDR3: TGTGCCAGCAGCCCGCCGACAGGGGCGTTTATTCAGAACACTGAAGCTTTCTTT. It translates to CASSPPTGAFIQNTEAFF. The full variable domain, in which reference TRBV7-8 and TRBJ1-1 provide the parts outside the CDR3, is GAGVSQSPRYKVAKRGQDVALRCDPISGHVSLFWYQQALGQGPEFLTYFQNEAQLDKSGLPSDRFFAERPEGSVSTLKIQRTQQEDSAVYLCASSPPTGAFIQNTEAFFGQGTRLTVV.

This chain joins TRBV18 and TRBJ2-5; 8 bases agree with TRBD2. This CDR3 has 17 residues. Germline V gene sequence: CDR1 KGHSH, CDR2 LQKENI. V was clipped by 2 bases and J by 6 bases; unmatched bases: 14. The CDR3 DNA sequence: TGTGCCAGCTCACCAAAGGATCTCGCGGGGGGCGGGCAGACCCAGTACTTC. Translating it yields CASSPKDLAGGGQTQYF.

V is TRBV19 and J is TRBJ1-3; D gene unclear. With 6 bases removed from V and 2 bases from J, the gap between germline ends came to 17 bases. The CDR3 length is 16 residues. CDR1 and CDR2 (germline): LNHDA, SQIVND (reference sequence). The chain's CDR3 is CASSQRTGRAGNTIYF. CDR3 in DNA: TGTGCCAGTAGCCAAAGGACTGGCCGAGCTGGAAACACCATATATTTT.

This chain joins TRBV12-3 or TRBV12-4 and TRBJ2-2, with a weak D call TRBD1 (6 bases). The CDR3 consists of 13 residues. The germline V and J ends were trimmed by 9 bases and 2 bases, with 10 bases remaining between them. This chain's CDR3 is CASKQGNTGELFF. CDR3 bases: TGTGCCAGTAAACAGGGAAACACCGGGGAGCTGTTTTTT.

This chain uses TRBV5-5 with TRBJ2-1; weak D call: TRBD2 (6 bases). Germline CDR1 is SGHKS and CDR2 is YYEKEE (reference sequence). V dropped 0 bases and J dropped 8 bases, with 12 bases sitting between them. The CDR3 totals 14 residues. This CDR3 reads CASSLVGSGYEQFF. CDR3 coding DNA: TGTGCCAGCAGCTTGGTCGGGAGCGGGTATGAGCAGTTCTTC.

V usage is TRBV6-1 and J usage is TRBJ1-1; D unclear. This CDR3 is built from 15 residues. The V gene lost 0 bases and the J gene lost 5 bases, with 13 bases spanning the gap. Germline CDR1 is MNHNS and CDR2 is SASEGT. CDR3 DNA: TGTGCCAGCAGTGAAGCAATCATAGGAGAGACTGAAGCTTTCTTT. Its protein is CASSEAIIGETEAFF.

This clone came up once. This chain links TRBV2 with TRBJ2-1, with a tentative D call TRBD1 (6 bases). The CDR3 covers 13 residues. Trimming took off 0 bases at V and 8 bases at J, with 8 bases between the two ends. Germline lookup yields CDR1 SNHLY and CDR2 FYNNEI. CDR3 in amino acids: CASSEAAGDEQFF. The CDR3 coding sequence is TGTGCCAGCAGTGAAGCGGCAGGGGATGAGCAGTTCTTC.

The chain combines TRBV30 with TRBJ2-3; 15 bases are shared with TRBD2. Unmatched junction bases numbered 12, after V lost 4 bases and J lost 1 base. The length of the CDR3 is 19 residues. Germline assignment: CDR1 GTSNPN and CDR2 SVGIG (reference sequence). CDR3 coding DNA: TGTGCCTGGAACTGGGGACTAGCGGGAGGAGCGGGGCGCACAGATACGCAGTATTTT. It yields the protein CAWNWGLAGGAGRTDTQYF.

The V gene is TRBV7-9, the J gene TRBJ1-3, with D perhaps matching TRBD1 (6 bases). The CDR3 consists of 16 residues. The ends were cut back, 0 bases at V and 4 bases at J, with 13 bases in the middle. Germline V lookup: CDR1 SEHNR, CDR2 FQNEAQ (reference sequence). The CDR3 nucleotides read TGTGCCAGCAGCTTAGCGCTCCAGGGGATGGGAAACACCATATATTTT. It specifies CASSLALQGMGNTIYF.

J is TRBJ2-2 and V is TRBV11-2; D ambiguous. The CDR3 is made up of 14 amino acids. Trimming pared 0 bases from V and 1 base from J, leaving 3 bases between. Germline V gene lookup returns CDR1 SGHAT and CDR2 FQNNGV. This CDR3 reads CASSLDRNTGELFF. In DNA form, the CDR3 reads TGTGCCAGCAGCTTAGATCGGAACACCGGGGAGCTGTTTTTT. The full variable domain, its missing parts supplied by reference TRBV11-2 and TRBJ2-2, is EAGVAQSPRYKIIEKRQSVAFWCNPISGHATLYWYQQILGQGPKLLIQFQNNGVVDDSQLPKDRFSAERLKGVDSTLKIQPAKLEDSAVYLCASSLDRNTGELFFGEGSRLTVL.

CDR3 bases: TGTGCCAGCAGCAACCTAGCGGAAACCTACAATGAGCAGTTCTTC. Protein: CASSNLAETYNEQFF. This chain uses TRBV9 with TRBJ2-1, with 7 bases lining up with TRBD2. Per the germline V gene, CDR1 is SGDLS and CDR2 is YYNGEE. The CDR3 runs to 15 residues. The V gene end was trimmed by 4 bases and the J gene end by 2 bases; junction bases not matched to a gene: 6.

The chain links TRBV29-1 to TRBJ2-1; tentative D call: TRBD2 (6 bases). The CDR3 spans 14 residues. CDR1 is SQVTM and CDR2 is ANQGSEA in the germline V gene. Trimming stripped 5 bases from V and 7 bases from J, with 18 bases between. CDR3 loop: CSVRGRLSQNEQFF. As DNA, the CDR3 is TGCAGCGTTAGAGGGAGGTTATCACAGAATGAGCAGTTCTTC.

The chain uses TRBV11-3 and TRBJ2-1; weak D call: TRBD2 (6 bases). Trimming cost V 6 bases and J 6 bases, with 18 bases left between them. The V gene's germline CDR1 is SGHNT and CDR2 YENEEA. The CDR3 extends over 15 amino acids. The chain's CDR3 is CASRPGTSAFNEQFF. The DNA for the CDR3 is TGTGCCAGCAGGCCCGGGACTTCAGCCTTCAATGAGCAGTTCTTC.

J is TRBJ1-1 and V is TRBV7-3; 11 bases align to TRBD1. With 4 bases clipped from V and 4 bases from J, the junction kept 8 bases outside the gene matches. This CDR3 contains 16 residues. CDR1 SGHTA and CDR2 FQGTGA come from the germline V gene. The CDR3 DNA reads as TGTGCCAGCAGCTCCCTGGACAGGGGGCACGGCACTGAAGCTTTCTTT. It encodes CASSSLDRGHGTEAFF.